This T cell receptor (beta chain) was found in a study of control samples from healthy donors and cancer patients. CDR1 is LGHNA and CDR2 is YNFKEQ in the germline V gene. J lost 1 base, V lost 0 bases, and 10 bases had no gene match. The CDR3 totals 19 residues. Sequencing was performed with immunoSEQ multiplex PCR; in TCRdb, only in-frame clones are kept and a portion is missing. The top ten clones hold 10% to 15% of a sample with about 250,000 clones, 82% of them seen once. The sequence came from a woman aged 55-70 years with lung cancer. The chain has TRBV4-2 and TRBJ2-3; 10 nucleotides line up with TRBD2. The sequenced material came from PBMCs. In nucleotides, the CDR3 is TGTGCCAGCAGCCAAGAGGTGGTTGCCAGCGGGGGGGGCACAGATACGCAGTATTTT. Translating gives CASSQEVVASGGGTDTQYF.